One and the same sample provided the 22 T cell receptor beta chains below, sequenced in a study of regulatory T cells in long-lasting Graves disease. Noted time point: newly diagnosed GD, antithyroid drugs for less than 3 months. Following extraction of RNA from PBMCs, that RNA was used to make the TCR library. For TCR beta, libraries came from iRepertoire HTBI primers and Arm-PCR of CDR3 regions. Each CDR3 protein is one row after TCRdb ran MiXCR on the multiplex PCR reads. The top ten clones hold 20% to 25% of a sample with approximately 350,000 distinct CDR3 sequences, about 17% of them seen once. These data were also reused for a study on T cells in Graves' hyperthyroidism and ophthalmopathy.

Sample: peripheral blood mononuclear cells (PBMCs), taken at new diagnosis, from a patient treated with antithyroid drugs. The receptors were sampled from a woman in her late teens or twenties with Graves disease.

This clonotype was seen at least ten times. The gene calls are TRBV4-2 and TRBJ2-2; D possibly corresponds to TRBD2 (5 bases). The CDR3 runs to 14 residues. V was pared by 0 bases and J by 3 bases, with 5 bases between. Germline CDR1 and CDR2: LGHNA and YNFKEQ. For the CDR3, the DNA is TGTGCCAGCAGCCAAGACGGGGACACCGGGGAGCTGTTTTTT. This gives the protein CASSQDGDTGELFF.

This clonotype was picked up many times. The V and J genes are TRBV7-8 and TRBJ1-1; D perhaps matches TRBD1 (6 bases). The germline V gene encodes CDR1 SGHVS and CDR2 FQNEAQ. V was clipped by 5 bases and J by 2 bases, with 15 bases between them. The CDR3 totals 15 residues. CDR3 amino acids: CASSLMDSSNTEAFF. The CDR3 region has the DNA TGTGCCAGCAGCCTCATGGACAGCTCAAACACTGAAGCTTTCTTT.

This clonotype was recorded at least ten times. This sequence joins TRBV11-3 and TRBJ2-7; 8 nucleotides match TRBD2. In germline, CDR1 is SGHNT, CDR2 YENEEA. The trim removed 7 bases at V and 6 bases at J, leaving 8 bases unmatched. The CDR3 has 13 amino acids. The CDR3 here is CASTRKAGGEQYF. The DNA for the CDR3 is TGTGCCAGCACTCGTAAGGCGGGGGGCGAGCAGTACTTC. The full variable domain, its missing parts supplied by reference TRBV11-3 and TRBJ2-7, is EAGVVQSPRYKIIEKKQPVAFWCNPISGHNTLYWYLQNLGQGPELLIRYENEEAVDDSQLPKDRFSAERLKGVDSTLKIQPAELGDSAVYLCASTRKAGGEQYFGPGTRLTVT.

This sequence joins TRBV6-5 and TRBJ1-2, with TRBD1 matching over 7 bases. Losses at the gene ends were 2 bases for V and 4 bases for J; bases not matched to a gene: 7. The CDR3 runs to 15 residues. Germline V lookup: CDR1 MNHEY, CDR2 SVGAGI. The CDR3 nucleotides read TGTGCCAGCAGTTACGGGACAGAGCCTATCTATGGCTACACCTTC. Amino acids: CASSYGTEPIYGYTF.

This clonotype was recorded many times. V is TRBV30 and J is TRBJ2-3; 8 nucleotides line up with TRBD2. V was clipped by 3 bases and J by 4 bases; unmatched bases: 15. CDR1 and CDR2 (germline): GTSNPN, SVGIG (reference sequence). The CDR3 has 17 amino acids. This chain's CDR3 is CAWRRGLGREGADTQYF. DNA of the CDR3: TGTGCCTGGAGGAGGGGGTTAGGACGGGAGGGGGCAGATACGCAGTATTTT.

This clonotype has at least ten counts. The rearrangement uses TRBV2 and TRBJ1-2, with 12 bases that match TRBD1. The CDR3 covers 15 residues. The junction had 8 bases not matched to a gene; V was cut back by 6 bases and J by 6 bases. CDR1 is SNHLY, CDR2 FYNNEI, per germline. The CDR3 protein is CASSSGTGGADGYTF. CDR3 sequence (DNA): TGTGCCAGCAGCTCAGGGACAGGGGGCGCGGATGGCTACACCTTC.

At least ten counts were recorded for this clonotype. The chain couples TRBV7-2 to TRBJ2-1; D possibly corresponds to TRBD2 (6 bases). V was trimmed by 6 bases and J by 5 bases, leaving 17 bases between them. Germline V gene lookup returns CDR1 SGHTA and CDR2 FQGNSA. This CDR3 region has 15 residues. The chain's CDR3 is CASSYRAGLNNEQFF. The CDR3 nucleotides are TGTGCCAGCAGTTACCGCGCGGGGTTGAACAATGAGCAGTTCTTC.

As for this clonotype: A read error may explain this, as a much larger clone is one base away. V is TRBV6-1 and J is TRBJ2-7, with 9 bases that match TRBD1. This CDR3 is built from 14 residues. Germline CDR1 MNHNS, CDR2 SASEGT. For the CDR3, the DNA is TGTGCCAGCAGATCCGGGACAGGGTTGTACGAGCGGTACTTC. Translation gives CASRSGTGLYERYF.

The CDR3: CSARAEVNQPQHF. CDR3 coding DNA: TGCAGTGCTAGAGCAGAAGTGAATCAGCCCCAGCATTTT. This chain uses TRBV20-1 with TRBJ1-5; D not certain. The CDR3 has 13 residues. The V and J ends lost 1 base and 4 bases respectively, with 8 bases between them. The germline gives CDR1 DFQATT, CDR2 SNEGSKA (reference sequence).

The chain has TRBV28 and TRBJ2-5; TRBD2 agrees at 7 bases. V gave up 6 bases and J gave up 2 bases; unmatched junction bases: 18. Germline loops: CDR1 MDHEN, CDR2 SYDVKM. The length of the CDR3 is 18 residues. The CDR3 DNA is TGTGCCAGCAGCTGGGGGGGGAACAGGTACTTTGGGCAAGAGACCCAGTACTTC. Protein sequence: CASSWGGNRYFGQETQYF.

This clonotype has only a few counts. An end of the junction does not agree with germline; a read error may underlie this. This CDR3 reads CASSLSAKTSGRAAGELFF. CDR3 DNA: TGCGCTAGCAGCTTGTCGGCAAAGACTAGCGGGAGGGCGGCCGGGGAGCTGTTTTTT. The chain recombines TRBV5-1 with TRBJ2-2, with 14 bases lining up with TRBD2. CDR3 size: 19 residues. Germline CDR1 and CDR2: SGHRS and YFSETQ.

The chain couples TRBV27 to TRBJ2-7; D possibly matches TRBD1 or TRBD2 (5 bases each). The V end lost 8 bases, the J end lost 3 bases, and 11 bases lay between the germline ends. The CDR3 consists of 12 residues. CDR1 and CDR2 from the germline V gene are MNHEY and SMNVEV (reference sequence). DNA for the CDR3: TGTGCCAGCCGAGGGGCGCACTACGAGCAGTACTTC. Protein sequence: CASRGAHYEQYF.

The CDR3 DNA is TGTGCCAGCAGCTTAGATGCAGGGGGATCCTACGAGCAGTACTTC. Its translation: CASSLDAGGSYEQYF. The V and J genes are TRBV7-2 and TRBJ2-7; TRBD1 matches 7 bases. Germline CDR1 SGHTA, CDR2 FQGNSA. CDR3 length: 15 residues. Trimming removed 1 base from V and 1 base from J; junction bases left unmatched: 4.

This chain joins TRBV6-1 and TRBJ2-1; D not resolved. This CDR3 is built from 15 residues. CDR1 is MNHNS, CDR2 SASEGT, per germline. The V gene lost 3 bases and the J gene lost 6 bases, with 15 bases spanning the gap. The CDR3 coding sequence is TGTGCCAGCAGTGACTCCTCGGACCTTAGCAATGAGCAGTTCTTC. It specifies CASSDSSDLSNEQFF.

At least ten counts were recorded for this clonotype. This chain uses TRBV10-3 with TRBJ2-7, with D possibly called TRBD1 or TRBD2 (5 bases each). V lost 4 bases to trimming and J lost 5 bases, with 12 bases between them. This CDR3 is built from 13 residues. Germline loops: CDR1 ENHRY, CDR2 SYGVKD. The CDR3 sequence is CAISGLGDHEQYF. CDR3 DNA sequence: TGTGCCATCAGTGGGCTCGGGGACCACGAGCAGTACTTC.

This clonotype occurred a few times. The junction shows a germline mismatch at one end, possibly a read error. The chain employs TRBV2 and TRBJ1-5; D gene ambiguous. The CDR3 has 13 amino acids. Germline CDR1 and CDR2: SNHLY and FYNNEI. The CDR3 DNA sequence: TGTGCCAGCAGTGGGGATAGCAATCACCCCCAGCATTTT. Translating it yields CASSGDSNHPQHF.

This clonotype showed up many times. The rearrangement joins TRBV28 to TRBJ2-5; D remains ambiguous. The germline CDR1 and CDR2 sequences are MDHEN and SYDVKM. The V end was cut by 7 bases, the J end by 5 bases, with 17 bases between. CDR3 length equals 14 residues. The CDR3 DNA reads TGTGCCAGCACCCTGGGGTTCGGGTTGGAGACCCAGTACTTC. This translates into CASTLGFGLETQYF.

At least ten counts were recorded for this clonotype. The CDR3, as DNA: TGTGCCAGCAGACCGGGACCGGGAAACTATAATTCACCCCTCCACTTT. Amino acids: CASRPGPGNYNSPLHF. The chain employs TRBV12-3 or TRBV12-4 and TRBJ1-6, with D tentatively TRBD1 (5 bases). This CDR3 is built from 16 residues. Trimming cost V 6 bases and J 3 bases, with 15 bases left between them.

There are many counts of this clonotype. This chain joins TRBV3-1 and TRBJ2-4; TRBD2 aligns across 8 bases. V was pared by 1 base and J by 9 bases, with 14 bases of the junction left unmatched. The germline V gene encodes CDR1 LGHDT and CDR2 YNNKEL (reference sequence). CDR3 length equals 17 residues. For the CDR3, the DNA is TGTGCCAGCAGCCAAGTCCCAAGGGCTAGCGGGTTCGTCATTCAGTACTTC. Translation gives CASSQVPRASGFVIQYF. Combining the CDR3 with reference TRBV3-1 and TRBJ2-4 gives the whole variable domain DTAVSQTPKYLVTQMGNDKSIKCEQNLGHDTMYWYKQDSKKFLKIMFSYNNKELIINETVPNRFSPKSPDKAHLNLHINSLELGDSAVYFCASSQVPRASGFVIQYFGAGTRLSVL.

This clonotype was counted ten times or more. The rearrangement joins TRBV5-1 to TRBJ2-1; D is undetermined. Per the germline V gene, CDR1 is SGHRS and CDR2 is YFSETQ. CDR3 length equals 15 residues. Trimming pared 0 bases from V and 2 bases from J, leaving 9 bases between. CDR3 loop: CASSLEGAAYNEQFF. In nucleotides, the CDR3 is TGCGCCAGCAGCTTGGAGGGCGCGGCCTACAATGAGCAGTTCTTC. The variable domain in full, completed from reference TRBV5-1 and TRBJ2-1, reads KAGVTQTPRYLIKTRGQQVTLSCSPISGHRSVSWYQQTPGQGLQFLFEYFSETQRNKGNFPGRFSGRQFSNSRSEMNVSTLELGDSALYLCASSLEGAAYNEQFFGPGTRLTVL.

This clonotype was seen repeatedly, ten times or more. The chain is built from TRBV3-1 and TRBJ2-5; the D call may be TRBD1 or TRBD2 (5 bases each). Germline V lookup: CDR1 LGHDT, CDR2 YNNKEL (reference sequence). This CDR3 has 15 residues. With 1 base removed from V and 4 bases from J, the gap between germline ends came to 13 bases. In DNA, the CDR3 is TGTGCCAGCAGCCAAGGCCCAGGGAGTGGAGAGACCCAGTACTTC. Translating gives CASSQGPGSGETQYF.

This clonotype was recorded at least ten times. This chain connects TRBV7-8 to TRBJ2-3; a possible D gene is TRBD1 (8 bases). The CDR3 is 21 amino acids. The V gene's germline CDR1 is SGHVS and CDR2 FQNEAQ. V lost 0 bases, J lost 4 bases, and 29 bases lay in between. CDR3 residues: CASSLARGSVGWDRRPDTQYF. DNA for the CDR3: TGTGCCAGCAGCTTAGCGCGGGGGTCCGTTGGATGGGACAGGAGGCCAGATACGCAGTATTTT.